This note documents a single TCR beta chain sequence. Antigen specificity is unknown. The entry originates in a study of cytomegalovirus exposure and HLA in healthy donors. The PCR made use of 60 Vbeta and 13 Jbeta primers. Profiled with immunoSEQ multiplex PCR; TCRdb holds only in-frame clones, not every one. The sample has 150,000 to 200,000 clones, around two thirds seen once. Study-level results: The study had only CMV serostatus as immune exposure information. Despite most TCR sequences being rare, some public TCRs occurred in many donors. It was confirmed in vitro that a few of the CMV-associated chains were specific for CMV antigens.

V was clipped by 4 bases and J by 6 bases; unmatched bases: 6. The CDR3 is 14 residues long. Germline loops: CDR1 SGHRS, CDR2 YFSETQ. The receptor was derived from a man in his forties in good health and CMV-seronegative. The chain employs TRBV5-1 and TRBJ2-3; 9 bases align to TRBD1. Sequenced material: PBMCs. CDR3 DNA sequence: TGCGCCAGCAGCCAGGGACAGGGATACGATACGCAGTATTTT. Translated: CASSQGQGYDTQYF.